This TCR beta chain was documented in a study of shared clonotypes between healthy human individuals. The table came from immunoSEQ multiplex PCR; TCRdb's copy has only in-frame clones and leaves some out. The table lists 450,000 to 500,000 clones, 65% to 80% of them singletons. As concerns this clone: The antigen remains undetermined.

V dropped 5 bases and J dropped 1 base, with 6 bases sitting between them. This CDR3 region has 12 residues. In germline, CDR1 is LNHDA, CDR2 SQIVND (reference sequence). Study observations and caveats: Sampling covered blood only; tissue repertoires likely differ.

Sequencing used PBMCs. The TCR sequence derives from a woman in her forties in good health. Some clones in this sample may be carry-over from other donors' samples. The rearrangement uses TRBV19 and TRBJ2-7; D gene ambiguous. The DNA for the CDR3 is TGTGCCAGTAGTTCCAAGTCCTACGAGCAGTACTTC. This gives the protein CASSSKSYEQYF.